A single sample is the source of the 10 T cell receptor beta chains below, sequenced in a study of blood T cell repertoires in COVID-19. This table comes from immunoSEQ multiplex PCR, and its TCRdb copy is limited to in-frame clones, with some not included. The table lists about 200,000 clones, 75% to 95% of them singletons, with about 0.54% in the top ten. Input material: peripheral blood. These receptors all stem from a man between 50 and 59 years old with acute or convalescent COVID-19.

This chain connects TRBV10-2 to TRBJ2-1; 12 bases map to TRBD2. J lost 9 bases, V lost 5 bases, and 5 bases had no gene match. The germline CDR1 and CDR2 sequences are WSHSY and SAAADI. The CDR3 is 14 residues long. CDR3 in amino acids: CASSSTSGRVEQFF. CDR3 sequence (DNA): TGCGCCAGCAGTTCGACTAGCGGGAGAGTTGAGCAGTTCTTC.

This chain uses TRBV3-1 (or the pseudogene TRBV3-2) with TRBJ2-3; D possibly corresponds to TRBD2 (7 bases). Germline V gene sequence: CDR1 LGHDT, CDR2 YNNKEL (reference sequence). There are 15 residues in the CDR3. V was pared by 1 base and J by 7 bases, with 15 bases between. CDR3 in DNA: TGTGCCAGCAGCCAAGCGGCGGGGGCGTGGAATACGCAGTATTTT. This sequence encodes CASSQAAGAWNTQYF.

The chain has TRBV2 and TRBJ2-5; a possible D gene is TRBD2 (6 bases). Trimming removed 9 bases at V and 5 bases at J, with 16 bases between. The CDR3 loop spans 13 amino acids. Per germline, CDR1 SNHLY and CDR2 FYNNEI. Written as DNA, the CDR3 is TGTGCCAGTCACCTAGCGTCCCACGAGACCCAGTACTTC. Protein product: CASHLASHETQYF.

This clone appeared a single time. This chain uses TRBV27 with TRBJ2-7; 12 nucleotides align to TRBD1. Germline lookup yields CDR1 MNHEY and CDR2 SMNVEV (reference sequence). The CDR3 sequence is 15 residues long. Trimming took 6 bases from V and 12 from J; bases not matched to a gene: 15. For the CDR3, the DNA is TGTGCCAGCAGCCCCGTCACCACCGGGACAGGGGGCCTGTACTTC. Amino acid sequence: CASSPVTTGTGGLYF.

This chain connects TRBV18 to TRBJ1-1; 8 bases are shared with TRBD1. This CDR3 is built from 15 residues. V was clipped by 5 bases and J by 1 base; unmatched bases: 6. Germline loops: CDR1 KGHSH, CDR2 LQKENI. The CDR3 DNA reads TGTGCCAGCTCAGTACAGGGGGTCGGGAACACTGAAGCTTTCTTT. Its protein is CASSVQGVGNTEAFF.

This chain connects TRBV3-1 (or the pseudogene TRBV3-2) to TRBJ2-4; 8 nucleotides line up with TRBD2. Trimming at V came to 0 bases and at J to 2 bases, leaving 9 bases not matched to a gene. The CDR3 runs to 18 residues. The germline CDR1 and CDR2 sequences are LGHDT and YNNKEL (reference sequence). The CDR3 loop is CASSQDSSGGLPKNIQYF. The CDR3 DNA reads as TGTGCCAGCAGCCAAGATAGTTCGGGAGGGTTGCCCAAAAACATTCAGTACTTC.

The J gene is TRBJ2-7, the V gene TRBV15; D is undetermined. The germline CDR1 and CDR2 sequences are LNHNV and YYDKDF (reference sequence). V was pared by 2 bases and J by 3 bases, with 8 bases between. The CDR3 extends over 13 amino acids. The CDR3 nucleotides are TGTGCCACCAGCAGATCCAACAACTACGAGCAGTACTTC. It yields the protein CATSRSNNYEQYF.

The chain links TRBV30 to TRBJ2-2; 10 nucleotides line up with TRBD2. The germline gives CDR1 GTSNPN, CDR2 SVGIG (reference sequence). The V segment lost 2 bases and the J segment 4 bases; nucleotides outside the gene matches: 4. The CDR3 has 15 residues. CDR3 amino acids: CAWSPLAGVTGELFF. CDR3 nucleotides: TGTGCCTGGAGTCCCCTAGCGGGAGTCACCGGGGAGCTGTTTTTT.

The chain recombines TRBV28 with TRBJ2-3, with TRBD2 matching over 7 bases. Trimming removed 3 bases from V and 0 bases from J; junction bases left unmatched: 3. The CDR3 consists of 15 residues. Germline V lookup: CDR1 MDHEN, CDR2 SYDVKM. The CDR3 loop reads CASSFSSGSTDTQYF. The CDR3 DNA is TGTGCCAGCAGTTTTTCTAGCGGAAGCACAGATACGCAGTATTTT.

The chain carries TRBV10-2 and TRBJ2-3; D gene ambiguous. Deletions cut 3 bases from V and 0 bases from J, with 10 bases between. The CDR3 totals 15 residues. CDR1 is WSHSY and CDR2 is SAAADI in the germline V gene. The CDR3 sequence: CASSDWASSTDTQYF. The CDR3 DNA follows: TGCGCCAGCAGTGATTGGGCCTCTAGCACAGATACGCAGTATTTT.